The 13 T cell receptor beta chains given below trace back to one sample, sequenced in a study of shared clonotypes between healthy human individuals. The table came from immunoSEQ multiplex PCR; TCRdb's copy has only in-frame clones and leaves some out. Of about 1.1 million clones in the sample, about 72% are singletons; the top ten hold roughly 0.9%. Sequencing input: memory CD4+ T cells from PBMCs. Subset meaning: CD45RA-negative fraction. All receptors come from a man aged 18 to 29 in good health. Some clones in this sample may be carry-over from other donors' samples.

The chain is built from TRBV28 and TRBJ1-6, with TRBD1 identical over 9 bases. The V gene end was trimmed by 3 bases and the J gene end by 9 bases; junction bases not matched to a gene: 9. The CDR3 covers 16 residues. Germline CDR1 and CDR2: MDHEN and SYDVKM. As DNA, the CDR3 is TGTGCCAGCAGTTTTCGTGGGACAGGGCGTAGTTCACCCCTCCACTTT. Translating it yields CASSFRGTGRSSPLHF.

The CDR3 DNA follows: TGTGCCAGCAGTTTTCCGCGCGGGAGTTATTCCTACAATGAGCAGTTCTTC. This translates into CASSFPRGSYSYNEQFF. The J gene is TRBJ2-1, the V gene TRBV28, with TRBD2 identical over 7 bases. Germline V gene lookup returns CDR1 MDHEN and CDR2 SYDVKM. The ends lost 3 bases at V and 1 base at J; junction bases unmatched: 9. The CDR3 sequence is 17 residues long.

The chain has TRBV9 and TRBJ2-1; TRBD2 agrees at 10 bases. This CDR3 has 17 amino acids. The germline CDR1 and CDR2 sequences are SGDLS and YYNGEE. The trim removed 6 bases at V and 0 bases at J, leaving 9 bases unmatched. CDR3 loop: CASTPGASGSSYNEQFF. The CDR3 DNA reads as TGTGCCAGCACCCCGGGGGCTAGCGGGAGCTCCTACAATGAGCAGTTCTTC.

The rearrangement uses TRBV7-2 and TRBJ1-2, with D tentatively TRBD1 (6 bases). The V gene lost 3 bases and the J gene lost 2 bases, with 25 bases spanning the gap. From germline, CDR1 is SGHTA and CDR2 FQGNSA. The CDR3 has 19 amino acids. DNA of the CDR3: TGTGCCAGCAGCTTTAAAGGATATAGGAAGACAGGAAAAAACTATGGCTACACCTTC. This gives the protein CASSFKGYRKTGKNYGYTF.

This clone was detected only once. The CDR3 loop is CAWTYSGWNHEQYF. The CDR3 DNA reads as TGTGCCTGGACTTACTCGGGGTGGAACCACGAGCAGTACTTC. The genes are TRBV30 and TRBJ2-7, with a tentative D call TRBD2 (5 bases). The length of the CDR3 is 14 residues. CDR1 and CDR2 (germline): GTSNPN, SVGIG (reference sequence). With 4 bases removed from V and 5 bases from J, the gap between germline ends came to 18 bases.

J is TRBJ2-5 and V is TRBV30; the match to TRBD2 covers 7 bases. Germline CDR1 and CDR2: GTSNPN and SVGIG (reference sequence). The CDR3 extends over 14 amino acids. Trimming at V came to 5 bases and at J to 8 bases, leaving 14 bases not matched to a gene. As DNA, the CDR3 is TGTGCCTGGGACACTTGGGGGAGGGGAGCAACCCAGTACTTC. Translated: CAWDTWGRGATQYF.

The chain recombines TRBV28 with TRBJ1-4; D unresolved. With 6 bases removed from V and 0 bases from J, the gap between germline ends came to 11 bases. Germline assignment: CDR1 MDHEN and CDR2 SYDVKM. The CDR3 covers 15 residues. The CDR3 region is CASSPPPPTNEKLFF. The CDR3 nucleotides read TGTGCCAGCAGCCCCCCCCCACCAACTAATGAAAAACTGTTTTTT.

The rearrangement links TRBV9 to TRBJ1-4, with D unresolved. This CDR3 is 16 amino acids long. Germline V CDR1 and CDR2: SGDLS, YYNGEE. V lost 4 bases, J lost 3 bases, and 16 bases lay in between. Here the CDR3 reads CASSPNSAGPNEKLFF. CDR3 bases: TGTGCCAGCAGCCCGAACAGCGCAGGACCTAATGAAAAACTGTTTTTT.

The chain employs TRBV5-1 and TRBJ2-1; D is possibly TRBD1 (5 bases). The V gene lost 2 bases and the J gene lost 5 bases, with 14 bases spanning the gap. The V gene's germline CDR1 is SGHRS and CDR2 YFSETQ. The CDR3 is 15 amino acids. In DNA, the CDR3 is TGCGCCAGCAGCTTTAGGGGCCTGGCAAACAATGAGCAGTTCTTC. Translated: CASSFRGLANNEQFF.

The rearrangement links TRBV7-9 to TRBJ1-5; no clear D. CDR3 length: 13 amino acids. The germline CDR1 and CDR2 sequences are SEHNR and FQNEAQ (reference sequence). The germline V and J ends were trimmed by 5 bases and 1 base, with 6 bases remaining between them. The CDR3 region is CASSRGSNQPQHF. The CDR3 nucleotides read TGTGCCAGCAGCCGAGGGAGCAATCAGCCCCAGCATTTT. Full variable domain (missing parts from reference TRBV7-9 and TRBJ1-5): DTGVSQNPRHKITKRGQNVTFRCDPISEHNRLYWYRQTLGQGPEFLTYFQNEAQLEKSRLLSDRFSAERPKGSFSTLEIQRTEQGDSAMYLCASSRGSNQPQHFGDGTRLSIL.

The table lists this clone with a few counts. The chain couples TRBV4-3 to TRBJ1-1, with D unclear. Trimming pared 0 bases from V and 7 bases from J, leaving 9 bases between. The CDR3 covers 13 residues. The germline CDR1 and CDR2 sequences are LGHNA and YSLEER. CDR3 nucleotide sequence: TGCGCCAGCAGCCAAGACTTAGCCTTTGAAGCTTTCTTT. This encodes CASSQDLAFEAFF.

The chain joins TRBV6-5 to TRBJ2-7, with D maybe TRBD2 (6 bases). V was cut by 0 bases and J by 8 bases, with 14 bases left in between. The germline gives CDR1 MNHEY, CDR2 SVGAGI. The CDR3 length is 14 residues. The chain's CDR3 is CASSYSSGLDKQYF. For the CDR3, the DNA is TGTGCCAGCAGTTACTCGAGCGGGTTGGACAAGCAGTACTTC.

The chain is built from TRBV7-9 and TRBJ2-7; 10 bases are a match to TRBD1. The CDR3 spans 17 residues. V lost 5 bases to trimming and J lost 5 bases; unmatched junction nucleotides: 15. The germline gives CDR1 SEHNR, CDR2 FQNEAQ (reference sequence). CDR3 DNA: TGTGCCAGCAGCCTACGCCCCCGGGACAGGGGCGGGGACGAGCAGTACTTC. Translating gives CASSLRPRDRGGDEQYF.